A single sample gave rise to the 5 T cell receptor beta chains below, sequenced in a study of post-analysis software for immune sequencing data (dated by TCRdb to about 2015). Overall study results and their limits: Significantly higher frequencies in patients than in controls were found for a few TRBV segments, including TRBV5-6, TRBV5-1 and TRBV20-1.

Antigens of these TCRs are unknown. Libraries came from PCR. The instrument given in TCRdb is Illumina HiSeq 2500. To reduce PCR and sequencing biases, unique molecular identifiers were built into the TCR beta cDNA libraries. The raw public data were reprocessed by TCRdb itself: fastp quality trimming at Q25, MiXCR clonotype calling, in-frame beta chains only. Records with the same CDR3 protein are collapsed into one entry carrying the most frequent genes and DNA. The sample yields approximately 730,000 distinct CDR3 sequences; 30% were counted once. Together, the top ten hold approximately 0.6% of the sample. The sequenced sample was blood. The origin of the receptors is a girl between 10 and 17 years old with multiple sclerosis.

A few counts support this clonotype. This could be a read error, since a much larger clone is one nucleotide away. V gene TRBV7-2 combines with J gene TRBJ2-1; 9 nucleotides agree with TRBD2. This CDR3 has 16 amino acids. The V gene end was trimmed by 1 base and the J gene end by 3 bases; junction bases not matched to a gene: 4. CDR1 and CDR2 from the germline V gene are SGHTA and FQGNSA. CDR3 amino acids: CASSLVGSGSYNEQFF. The CDR3 DNA reads TGTGCCAGCAGCTTAGTAGGTAGCGGGAGCTACAATGAGCAGTTCTTC.

This clonotype occurred a few times. The genes are TRBV18 and TRBJ2-2, with D tentatively TRBD2 (5 bases). Germline CDR1 and CDR2: KGHSH and LQKENI. The length of the CDR3 is 15 residues. Trimming cost V 6 bases and J 1 base, with 12 bases left between them. The CDR3 here is CASSRRGLNTGELFF. The CDR3 DNA is TGTGCCAGCTCGCGGAGAGGGCTGAACACCGGGGAGCTGTTTTTT.

The chain joins TRBV28 to TRBJ2-4; 12 bases are shared with TRBD2. This CDR3 comprises 17 residues. Germline CDR1 reads MDHEN; CDR2 reads SYDVKM. V lost 8 bases, J lost 13 bases, and 21 bases stayed unmatched. For the CDR3, the DNA is TGTGCCAGCCCCCCGACTAGCGGGAGAAATGGGGGGGGAGAGCAGTACTTC. Its protein product is CASPPTSGRNGGGEQYF. Complete variable domain (other parts from reference TRBV28 and TRBJ2-4): DVKVTQSSRYLVKRTGEKVFLECVQDMDHENMFWYRQDPGLGLRLIYFSYDVKMKEKGDIPEGYSVSREKKERFSLILESASTNQTSMYLCASPPTSGRNGGGEQYFGAGTRLSVL.

This clonotype was counted a single time. The chain joins TRBV3-1 to TRBJ2-5; tentatively, D is TRBD2 (6 bases). CDR3 size: 15 residues. V shed 3 bases and J shed 2 bases, with 13 bases lying between them. Germline CDR1 reads LGHDT; CDR2 reads YNNKEL (reference sequence). CDR3 sequence reads: CASSQLAIVQETQYF. The CDR3 bases are TGTGCCAGCAGCCAGCTAGCGATCGTTCAAGAGACCCAGTACTTC.

The CDR3 DNA follows: TGTGCCACCGGTACAGGTGACCAAGAGACCCAGTACTTC. Translation gives CATGTGDQETQYF. The J gene is TRBJ2-5, the V gene TRBV24-1; TRBD1 is a possible D gene (5 bases). Trimming took off 9 bases at V and 0 bases at J, with 10 bases between the two ends. The CDR3 loop spans 13 amino acids. CDR1 and CDR2 from the germline V gene are KGHDR and SFDVKD.